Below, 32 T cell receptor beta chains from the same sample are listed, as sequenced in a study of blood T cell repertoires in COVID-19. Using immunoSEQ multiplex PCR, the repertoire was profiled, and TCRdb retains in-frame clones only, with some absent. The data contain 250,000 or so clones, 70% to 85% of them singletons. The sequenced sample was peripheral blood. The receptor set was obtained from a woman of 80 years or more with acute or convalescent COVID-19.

CDR3 region: CASSQAPAGDVNEQFF. The CDR3 nucleotides read TGCGCCAGCAGCCAAGCGCCGGCGGGAGACGTCAATGAGCAGTTCTTC. J is TRBJ2-1 and V is TRBV4-3; 7 nucleotides match TRBD2. This CDR3 is 16 amino acids long. Looked up from germline, CDR1 is LGHNA and CDR2 is YSLEER. V shed 1 base and J 6 bases; nucleotides not matched to a gene: 9.

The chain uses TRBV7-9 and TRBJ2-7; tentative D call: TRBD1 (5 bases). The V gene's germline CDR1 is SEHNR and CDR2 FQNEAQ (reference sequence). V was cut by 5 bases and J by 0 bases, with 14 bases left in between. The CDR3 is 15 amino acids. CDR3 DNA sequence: TGTGCCAGCAGCAGACAGTTCAAAAGCTCCTACGAGCAGTACTTC. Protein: CASSRQFKSSYEQYF.

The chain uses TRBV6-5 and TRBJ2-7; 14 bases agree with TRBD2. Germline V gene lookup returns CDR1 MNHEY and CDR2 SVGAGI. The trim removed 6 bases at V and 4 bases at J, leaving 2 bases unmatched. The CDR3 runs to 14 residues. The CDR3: CASRTSGGAYEQYF. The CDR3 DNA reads TGTGCCAGCAGGACTAGCGGGGGGGCTTACGAGCAGTACTTC.

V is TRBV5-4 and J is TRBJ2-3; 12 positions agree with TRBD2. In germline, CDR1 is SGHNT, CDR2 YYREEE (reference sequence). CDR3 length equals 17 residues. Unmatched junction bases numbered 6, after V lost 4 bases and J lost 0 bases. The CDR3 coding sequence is TGTGCCAGCAGCCCCCTAGCGGGAGGGTCAAGCACAGATACGCAGTATTTT. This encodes CASSPLAGGSSTDTQYF.

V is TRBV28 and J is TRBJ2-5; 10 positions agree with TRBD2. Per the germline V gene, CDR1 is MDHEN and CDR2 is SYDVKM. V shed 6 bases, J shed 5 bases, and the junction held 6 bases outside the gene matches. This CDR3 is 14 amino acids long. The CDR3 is CASRTSGGVETQYF. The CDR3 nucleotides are TGTGCCAGCAGGACCAGCGGGGGGGTGGAGACCCAGTACTTC.

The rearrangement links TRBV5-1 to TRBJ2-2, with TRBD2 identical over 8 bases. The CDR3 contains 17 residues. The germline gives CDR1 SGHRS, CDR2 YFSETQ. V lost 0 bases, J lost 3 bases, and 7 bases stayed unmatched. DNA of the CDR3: TGCGCCAGCAGCTTGGCTGCGGGACTAGTCTACACCGGGGAGCTGTTTTTT. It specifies CASSLAAGLVYTGELFF.

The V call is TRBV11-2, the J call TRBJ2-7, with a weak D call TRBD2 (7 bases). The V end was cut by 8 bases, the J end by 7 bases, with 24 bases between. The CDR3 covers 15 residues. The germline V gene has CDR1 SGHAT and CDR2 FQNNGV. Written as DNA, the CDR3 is TGTGCCAGCGGGGGCGCTAGCGGAACCCTTGGGGAGCAGTACTTC. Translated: CASGGASGTLGEQYF.

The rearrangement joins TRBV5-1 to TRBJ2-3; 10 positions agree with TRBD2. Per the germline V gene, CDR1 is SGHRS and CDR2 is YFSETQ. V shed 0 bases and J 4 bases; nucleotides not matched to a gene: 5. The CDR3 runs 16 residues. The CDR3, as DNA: TGCGCCAGCAGCTTGGTAGCTAGCGGGGGACCAGATACGCAGTATTTT. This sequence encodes CASSLVASGGPDTQYF.

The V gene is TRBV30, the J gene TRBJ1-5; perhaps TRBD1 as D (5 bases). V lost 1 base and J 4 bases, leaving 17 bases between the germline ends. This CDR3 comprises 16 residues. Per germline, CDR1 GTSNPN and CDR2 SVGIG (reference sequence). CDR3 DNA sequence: TGTGCCTGGAGTGCACAGGATCAACTCAGGAATCAGCCCCAGCATTTT. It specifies CAWSAQDQLRNQPQHF.

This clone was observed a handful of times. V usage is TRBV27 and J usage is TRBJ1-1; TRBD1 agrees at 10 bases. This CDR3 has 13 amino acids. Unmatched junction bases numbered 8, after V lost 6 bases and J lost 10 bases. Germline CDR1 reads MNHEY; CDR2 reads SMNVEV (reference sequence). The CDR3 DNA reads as TGTGCCAGCAGCTACCAAAGGGACAGGGGAGCTTTCTTT. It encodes CASSYQRDRGAFF.

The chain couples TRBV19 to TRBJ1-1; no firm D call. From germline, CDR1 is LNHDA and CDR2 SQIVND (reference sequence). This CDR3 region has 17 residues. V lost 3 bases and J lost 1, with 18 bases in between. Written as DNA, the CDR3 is TGTGCCAGTAGTATGTCTCTGAGACAACCCTCGAACACTGAAGCTTTCTTT. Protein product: CASSMSLRQPSNTEAFF.

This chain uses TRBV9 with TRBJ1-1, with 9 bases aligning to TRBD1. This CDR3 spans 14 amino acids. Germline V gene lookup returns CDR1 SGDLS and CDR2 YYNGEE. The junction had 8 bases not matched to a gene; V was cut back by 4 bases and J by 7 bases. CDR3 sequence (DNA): TGTGCCAGCAGCAAGCAGACAGGGGGAGATGAAGCTTTCTTT. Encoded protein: CASSKQTGGDEAFF. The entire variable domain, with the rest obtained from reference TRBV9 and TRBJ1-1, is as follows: DSGVTQTPKHLITATGQRVTLRCSPRSGDLSVYWYQQSLDQGLQFLIQYYNGEERAKGNILERFSAQQFPDLHSELNLSSLELGDSALYFCASSKQTGGDEAFFGQGTRLTVV.

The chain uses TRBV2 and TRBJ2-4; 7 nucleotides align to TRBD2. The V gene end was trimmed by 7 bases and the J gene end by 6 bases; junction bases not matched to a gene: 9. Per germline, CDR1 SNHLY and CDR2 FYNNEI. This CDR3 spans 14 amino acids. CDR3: CASIRAGEGNIQYF. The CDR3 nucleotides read TGTGCCAGCATTCGGGCGGGAGAGGGAAACATTCAGTACTTC.

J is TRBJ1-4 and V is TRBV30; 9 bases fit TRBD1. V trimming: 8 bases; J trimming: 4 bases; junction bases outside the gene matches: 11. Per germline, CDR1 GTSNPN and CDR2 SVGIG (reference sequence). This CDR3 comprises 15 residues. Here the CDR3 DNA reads TGTGCCGGCAAAGACAGGGGGAGGGGTAATGAAAAACTGTTTTTT. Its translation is CAGKDRGRGNEKLFF. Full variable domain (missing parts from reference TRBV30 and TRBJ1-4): SQTIHQWPATLVQPVGSPLSLECTVEGTSNPNLYWYRQAAGRGLQLLFYSVGIGQISSEVPQNLSASRPQDRQFILSSKKLLLSDSGFYLCAGKDRGRGNEKLFFGSGTQLSVL.

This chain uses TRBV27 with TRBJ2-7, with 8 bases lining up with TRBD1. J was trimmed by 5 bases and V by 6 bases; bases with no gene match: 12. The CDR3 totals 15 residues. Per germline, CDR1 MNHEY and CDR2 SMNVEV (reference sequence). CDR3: CASSPGRTGSHEQYF. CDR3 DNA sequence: TGTGCCAGCAGCCCGGGAAGGACAGGGTCCCACGAGCAGTACTTC.

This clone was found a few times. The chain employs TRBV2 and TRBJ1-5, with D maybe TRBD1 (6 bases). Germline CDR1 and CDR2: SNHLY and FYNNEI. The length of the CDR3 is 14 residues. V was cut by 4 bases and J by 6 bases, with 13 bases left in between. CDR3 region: CASSAGDVGQPQHF. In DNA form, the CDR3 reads TGTGCCAGCAGTGCAGGGGATGTGGGTCAGCCCCAGCATTTT.

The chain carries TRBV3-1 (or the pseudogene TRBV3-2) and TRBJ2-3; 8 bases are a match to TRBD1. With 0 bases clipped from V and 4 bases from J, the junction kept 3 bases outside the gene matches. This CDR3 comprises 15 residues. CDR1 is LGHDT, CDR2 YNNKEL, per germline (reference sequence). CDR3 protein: CASSQDRGRSDTQYF. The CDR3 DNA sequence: TGTGCCAGCAGCCAAGACAGGGGGCGTTCAGATACGCAGTATTTT.

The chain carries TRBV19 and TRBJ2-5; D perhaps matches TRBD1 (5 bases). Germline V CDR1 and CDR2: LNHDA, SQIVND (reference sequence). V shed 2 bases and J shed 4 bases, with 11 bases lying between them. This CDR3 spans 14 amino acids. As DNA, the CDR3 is TGTGCCAGTAGTATATCGCCAGGGCTAGAGACCCAGTACTTC. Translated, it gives CASSISPGLETQYF.

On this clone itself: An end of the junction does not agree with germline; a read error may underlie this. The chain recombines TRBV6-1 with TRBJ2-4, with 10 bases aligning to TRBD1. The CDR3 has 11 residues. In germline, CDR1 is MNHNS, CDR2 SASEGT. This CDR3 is CASSDAGQGIF. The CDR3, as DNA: TGTGCCAGCAGTGACGCGGGACAGGGGATCTTC.

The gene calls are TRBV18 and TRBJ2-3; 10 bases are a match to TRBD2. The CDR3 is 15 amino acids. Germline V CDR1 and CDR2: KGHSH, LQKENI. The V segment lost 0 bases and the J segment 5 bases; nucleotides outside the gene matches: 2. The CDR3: CASSPPGLAIDTQYF. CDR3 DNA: TGTGCCAGCTCACCACCGGGACTAGCGATAGATACGCAGTATTTT.

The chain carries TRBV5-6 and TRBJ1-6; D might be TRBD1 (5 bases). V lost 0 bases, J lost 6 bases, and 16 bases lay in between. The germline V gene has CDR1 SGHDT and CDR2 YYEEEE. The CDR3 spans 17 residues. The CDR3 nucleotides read TGTGCCAGCAGCTTGGCGGGGGGGAGACATGGTAATTCACCCCTCCACTTT. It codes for CASSLAGGRHGNSPLHF.

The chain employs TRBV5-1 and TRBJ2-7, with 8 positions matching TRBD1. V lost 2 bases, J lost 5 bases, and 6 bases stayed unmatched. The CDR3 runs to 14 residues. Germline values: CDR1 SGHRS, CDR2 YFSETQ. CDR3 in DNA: TGCGCCAGCAGCTTAGGACAGGGCCTCGACGAGCAGTACTTC. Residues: CASSLGQGLDEQYF.

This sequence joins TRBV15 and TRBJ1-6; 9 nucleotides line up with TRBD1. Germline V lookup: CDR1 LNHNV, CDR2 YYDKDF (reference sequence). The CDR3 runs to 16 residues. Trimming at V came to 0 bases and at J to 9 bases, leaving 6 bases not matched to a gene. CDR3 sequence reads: CATSRERGQGSSPLHF. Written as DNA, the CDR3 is TGTGCCACCAGCAGAGAAAGAGGACAGGGGTCTTCACCCCTCCACTTT.

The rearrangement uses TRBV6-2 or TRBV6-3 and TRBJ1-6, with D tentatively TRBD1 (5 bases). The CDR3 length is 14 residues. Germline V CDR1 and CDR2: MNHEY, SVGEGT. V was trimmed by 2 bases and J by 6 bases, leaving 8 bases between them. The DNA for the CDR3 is TGTGCCAGCAGTTACGGGGCAGCTAATTCACCCCTCCACTTT. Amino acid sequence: CASSYGAANSPLHF.

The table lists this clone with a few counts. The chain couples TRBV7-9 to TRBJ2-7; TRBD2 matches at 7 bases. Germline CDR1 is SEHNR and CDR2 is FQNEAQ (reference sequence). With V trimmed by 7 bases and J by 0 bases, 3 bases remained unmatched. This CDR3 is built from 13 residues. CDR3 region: CASKASGSYEQYF. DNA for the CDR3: TGTGCCAGCAAGGCTAGCGGCTCCTACGAGCAGTACTTC.

The DNA of the CDR3 is TGTGCCAGCGATCCGGGACAAAACTCTGGAAACACCATATATTTT. It is translated as CASDPGQNSGNTIYF. The gene calls are TRBV7-9 and TRBJ1-3, with D possibly TRBD1 on 6 matching bases. Germline values: CDR1 SEHNR, CDR2 FQNEAQ (reference sequence). CDR3 length equals 15 residues. The V gene lost 8 bases and the J gene lost 0 bases, with 14 bases spanning the gap.

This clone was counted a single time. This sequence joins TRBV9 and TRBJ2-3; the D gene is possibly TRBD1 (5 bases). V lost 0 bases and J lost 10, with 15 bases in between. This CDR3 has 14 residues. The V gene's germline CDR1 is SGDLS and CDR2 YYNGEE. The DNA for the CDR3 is TGTGCCAGCAGCGTAGGGGATCAGGGCTTCTCGCAGTATTTT. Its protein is CASSVGDQGFSQYF.

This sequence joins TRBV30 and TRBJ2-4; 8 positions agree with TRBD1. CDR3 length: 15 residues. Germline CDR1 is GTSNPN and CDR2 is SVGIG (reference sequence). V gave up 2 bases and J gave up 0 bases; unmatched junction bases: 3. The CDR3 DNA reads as TGTGCCTGGAGTCAAGACAGGGGAGCCAAAAACATTCAGTACTTC. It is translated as CAWSQDRGAKNIQYF.

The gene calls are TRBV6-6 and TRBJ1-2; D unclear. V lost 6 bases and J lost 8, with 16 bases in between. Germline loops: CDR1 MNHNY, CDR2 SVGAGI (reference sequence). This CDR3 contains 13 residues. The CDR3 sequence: CASRSPGGEGYTF. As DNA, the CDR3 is TGTGCCAGCAGGTCCCCGGGAGGTGAGGGCTACACCTTC.

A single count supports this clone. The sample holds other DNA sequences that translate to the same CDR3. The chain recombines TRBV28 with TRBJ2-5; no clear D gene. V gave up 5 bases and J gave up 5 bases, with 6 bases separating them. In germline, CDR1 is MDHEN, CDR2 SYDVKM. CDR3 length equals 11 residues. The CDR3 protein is CASSLRETQYF. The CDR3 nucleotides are TGTGCCAGCAGTCTCAGGGAGACCCAGTACTTC.

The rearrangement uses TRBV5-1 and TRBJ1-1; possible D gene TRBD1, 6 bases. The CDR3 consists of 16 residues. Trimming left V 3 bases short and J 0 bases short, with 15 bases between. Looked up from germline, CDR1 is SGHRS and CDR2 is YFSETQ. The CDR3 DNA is TGCGCCAGCAGCTCCGGGACACAGAGCATGAACACTGAAGCTTTCTTT. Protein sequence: CASSSGTQSMNTEAFF.

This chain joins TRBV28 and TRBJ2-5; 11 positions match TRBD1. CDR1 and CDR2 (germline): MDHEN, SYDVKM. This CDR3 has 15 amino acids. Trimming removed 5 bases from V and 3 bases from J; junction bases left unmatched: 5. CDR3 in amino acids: CASSGPGQGEETQYF. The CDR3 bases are TGTGCCAGCAGTGGCCCGGGACAGGGGGAAGAGACCCAGTACTTC. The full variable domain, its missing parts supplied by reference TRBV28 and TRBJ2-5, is DVKVTQSSRYLVKRTGEKVFLECVQDMDHENMFWYRQDPGLGLRLIYFSYDVKMKEKGDIPEGYSVSREKKERFSLILESASTNQTSMYLCASSGPGQGEETQYFGPGTRLLVL.